The 15 T cell receptor beta chains listed next were all sequenced from one sample in a study of shared clonotypes between healthy human individuals. The method was immunoSEQ multiplex PCR; TCRdb's version includes in-frame clones alone and lacks a portion of them. The sample lists roughly 2.6 million clones, more than 80% seen once, with around 0.14% in the top ten. Material: naive CD4+ T cells sorted from blood. Subset defined: CD45RA+ positively selected. These receptors were obtained from a young man in good health.

The chain employs TRBV6-5 and TRBJ2-3; TRBD2 matches 10 bases. V gave up 5 bases and J gave up 3 bases; unmatched junction bases: 5. Germline CDR1 reads MNHEY; CDR2 reads SVGAGI. The CDR3 extends over 15 amino acids. Here the CDR3 DNA reads TGTGCCAGCAGTCGATGGACTAGCGGAACAGATACGCAGTATTTT. This codes for CASSRWTSGTDTQYF.

This clone was seen a single time. The junction shows a germline mismatch at one end, possibly a read error. The V call is TRBV9, the J call TRBJ1-1, with D perhaps matching TRBD1 (5 bases). Germline V CDR1 and CDR2: SGDLS, YYNGEE. The CDR3 covers 15 residues. CDR3 protein: CASSVDSGGNTETFF. The CDR3 DNA follows: TGTGCCAGCAGCGTAGATTCCGGGGGGAACACTGAAACTTTCTTT.

The chain has TRBV11-2 and TRBJ2-1; 11 nucleotides line up with TRBD2. Germline CDR1 reads SGHAT; CDR2 reads FQNNGV. J lost 6 bases, V lost 0 bases, and 7 bases had no gene match. The CDR3 runs to 17 residues. DNA for the CDR3: TGTGCCAGCAGCTTAGAAGGGTCTAGCGGGGGGCTCAATGAGCAGTTCTTC. Translation: CASSLEGSSGGLNEQFF. Looking up the rest from reference TRBV11-2 and TRBJ2-1 gives the full variable domain: EAGVAQSPRYKIIEKRQSVAFWCNPISGHATLYWYQQILGQGPKLLIQFQNNGVVDDSQLPKDRFSAERLKGVDSTLKIQPAKLEDSAVYLCASSLEGSSGGLNEQFFGPGTRLTVL.

The rearrangement joins TRBV6-5 to TRBJ1-1; D is perhaps TRBD1 (6 bases). The CDR3 loop spans 11 amino acids. Germline CDR1 and CDR2: MNHEY and SVGAGI. V gave up 5 bases and J gave up 6 bases, with 7 bases separating them. The CDR3: CASSNRAEAFF. CDR3 nucleotide sequence: TGTGCCAGCAGTAACAGGGCTGAAGCTTTCTTT.

This clone came up once. The chain links TRBV19 to TRBJ1-5, with 10 nucleotides matching TRBD1. CDR1 and CDR2 (germline): LNHDA, SQIVND (reference sequence). V dropped 6 bases and J dropped 2; count of bases not matched to a gene: 4. The CDR3 extends over 15 amino acids. CDR3 sequence reads: CASSDRGQGNQPQHF. CDR3 in DNA: TGTGCCAGTAGCGACAGGGGGCAAGGCAATCAGCCCCAGCATTTT.

V gene TRBV19 combines with J gene TRBJ2-1; a weak D match, TRBD1 (6 bases). The CDR3 sequence is 12 residues long. Deletions cut 4 bases from V and 7 bases from J, with 8 bases between. The germline CDR1 and CDR2 sequences are LNHDA and SQIVND (reference sequence). The CDR3 loop is CASSNTGNEQFF. In DNA form, the CDR3 reads TGTGCCAGTAGTAACACAGGGAATGAGCAGTTCTTC.

The J gene is TRBJ1-2, the V gene TRBV7-9, with D unclear. V dropped 1 base and J dropped 5 bases, with 14 bases sitting between them. Germline CDR1 and CDR2: SEHNR and FQNEAQ (reference sequence). The CDR3 is 15 residues long. The CDR3: CASSLEVSFGYGYTF. In nucleotides, the CDR3 is TGTGCCAGCAGCTTAGAGGTCTCTTTTGGGTATGGCTACACCTTC.

The rearrangement links TRBV10-3 to TRBJ2-2, with D perhaps matching TRBD1 or TRBD2 (5 bases each). This CDR3 spans 13 amino acids. V dropped 7 bases and J dropped 8 bases, with 14 bases sitting between them. Germline CDR1 reads ENHRY; CDR2 reads SYGVKD. CDR3 region: CAINPGPPGELFF. The CDR3 DNA is TGTGCCATCAATCCGGGACCCCCGGGGGAGCTGTTTTTT.

CDR3 coding DNA: TGTGCCAGCAGCCCGGGATCGGGACAGGGGATATATGGCTACACCTTC. It yields the protein CASSPGSGQGIYGYTF. The chain recombines TRBV5-5 with TRBJ1-2; 10 nucleotides match TRBD1. The CDR3 extends over 16 amino acids. V trimming: 4 bases; J trimming: 5 bases; junction bases outside the gene matches: 11. In germline, CDR1 is SGHKS, CDR2 YYEKEE (reference sequence).

V and J are TRBV19 and TRBJ2-7; D is perhaps TRBD1 (6 bases). CDR3 size: 13 residues. Germline V gene lookup returns CDR1 LNHDA and CDR2 SQIVND (reference sequence). Trimming stripped 4 bases from V and 5 bases from J, with 12 bases between. This chain's CDR3 is CASSRTARDEQYF. The CDR3 region has the DNA TGTGCCAGTAGTAGGACAGCGAGGGACGAGCAGTACTTC. Using reference TRBV19 and TRBJ2-7 for the parts outside the CDR3, the full variable domain is DGGITQSPKYLFRKEGQNVTLSCEQNLNHDAMYWYRQDPGQGLRLIYYSQIVNDFQKGDIAEGYSVSREKKESFPLTVTSAQKNPTAFYLCASSRTARDEQYFGPGTRLTVT.

The CDR3 loop reads CASTYLAGGYNEQFF. As DNA, the CDR3 is TGTGCCAGCACCTACCTAGCGGGAGGGTACAATGAGCAGTTCTTC. This chain links TRBV7-2 with TRBJ2-1, with 12 bases that match TRBD2. The germline V gene has CDR1 SGHTA and CDR2 FQGNSA. V trimming: 7 bases; J trimming: 4 bases; junction bases outside the gene matches: 5. The CDR3 spans 15 residues.

The chain uses TRBV6-5 and TRBJ1-2, with D unclear. The CDR3 extends over 13 amino acids. The germline gives CDR1 MNHEY, CDR2 SVGAGI. The germline V and J ends were trimmed by 5 bases and 6 bases, with 13 bases remaining between them. The CDR3 region has the DNA TGTGCCAGCAGTCCTGGACCTTGGGATGGCTACACCTTC. Protein: CASSPGPWDGYTF.

With regard to this clone: Other DNA sequences in this sample translate to the same CDR3. This chain links TRBV7-2 with TRBJ2-2; D call uncertain. V was cut by 1 base and J by 1 base, with 4 bases left in between. This CDR3 is 14 amino acids long. Germline assignment: CDR1 SGHTA and CDR2 FQGNSA. The CDR3 sequence: CASSLDGNTGELFF. CDR3 DNA sequence: TGTGCCAGCAGCTTAGACGGGAACACCGGGGAGCTGTTTTTT. The full variable domain, with the rest looked up from reference TRBV7-2 and TRBJ2-2, is GAGVSQSPSNKVTEKGKDVELRCDPISGHTALYWYRQSLGQGLEFLIYFQGNSAPDKSGLPSDRFSAERTGGSVSTLTIQRTQQEDSAVYLCASSLDGNTGELFFGEGSRLTVL.

The CDR3 loop reads CASSTGTVDNKQYF. CDR3 sequence (DNA): TGCGCCAGCAGCACCGGGACAGTAGATAATAAGCAGTACTTC. The rearrangement links TRBV5-1 to TRBJ2-7; TRBD1 matches 7 bases. Germline trimming cut 4 bases from V and 8 bases from J; bases unmatched to any gene: 12. CDR1 is SGHRS, CDR2 YFSETQ, per germline. The CDR3 consists of 14 residues.

This clone was seen just once. This sample also contains other DNA sequences that code for the same CDR3. The genes are TRBV7-3 and TRBJ1-1, with D perhaps TRBD1 (6 bases). The CDR3 totals 14 residues. From germline, CDR1 is SGHTA and CDR2 FQGTGA. The V end lost 5 bases, the J end lost 2 bases, and 12 bases lay between the germline ends. This CDR3 is CASSLQGANTEAFF. The CDR3 region has the DNA TGTGCCAGCAGCCTACAGGGTGCCAACACTGAAGCTTTCTTT.